This T cell receptor (beta chain) is drawn from a study of blood T cell repertoires in COVID-19. Trimming stripped 6 bases from V and 8 bases from J, with 16 bases between. This CDR3 has 14 amino acids. Per the germline V gene, CDR1 is MDHEN and CDR2 is SYDVKM. Clones were sequenced by immunoSEQ multiplex PCR, and TCRdb holds only the in-frame ones, with some missing. The data contain approximately 150,000 clones, over 70% of them singletons. The sequence came from a woman aged 50 to 60 with acute or convalescent COVID-19. The sample consisted of peripheral blood. The chain employs TRBV28 and TRBJ2-2, with a weak D call TRBD2 (5 bases). CDR3 nucleotide sequence: TGTGCCAGCAGATCGGACTTAGCCTCGGGGGAGCTGTTTTTT. It codes for CASRSDLASGELFF.